This TCR beta chain stems from a study of T cell responses to AZD1222 COVID-19 vaccine. Study outcomes and limitations: Seropositive at baseline were only a handful of AZD1222 recipients. Spike-specific TCR depth and breadth grew after two AZD1222 doses.

Trimming shortened V by 1 base and J by 6 bases, and 12 bases separated the two germline ends. The CDR3 is made up of 15 amino acids. Germline CDR1 is SGHVS and CDR2 is FNYEAQ. Only in-frame clones appear in the TCRdb table, and some are missing; sequencing was by immunoSEQ multiplex PCR. The sample lists around 170,000 clones; around 90% were seen once. Notes on this clone: Its antigen is as yet unknown.

This chain joins TRBV7-6 and TRBJ2-2; maybe TRBD2 (6 bases). This TCR derives from an adult in good health. The source material was peripheral blood, sampled on day 0 of AZD1222 vaccination. CDR3 protein: CASSLGRAGAGELFF. The DNA for the CDR3 is TGTGCCAGCAGCTTAGGGAGGGCCGGCGCCGGGGAGCTGTTTTTT.